Listed below are T cell receptor beta chains from one sample, sequenced in a study of T cell repertoires in cytomegalovirus infection. TCRdb called the reads again in MiXCR, with one record for every CDR3 protein. The sample consists of around 710,000 distinct CDR3 sequences, under 35% of them appearing once. Their antigen targets remain unknown. Here the sequenced sample was cultured CD8+ T cells from PBMCs, taken from culture after CMV antigen stimulation. These TCRs come from a human donor in good health (CMV status not recorded). Some clones in this sample may be carry-over from other donors' samples. Both conserved end residues are part of each CDR3. The D gene is left open where the match is weak. A clone size is listed for some rows: how often the clone was seen (once, few, many), or a class if it is expanded.

TRBJ2-1	many	TRBD1	TRBV7-8	CASSLGQGAKNEQFF	TGTGCCAGCAGCTTAGGACAGGGGGCCAAAAATGAGCAGTTCTTC
TRBJ1-5	NA	NA	TRBV6-6	CASSGRVFGNQPQHF	TGTGCCAGCAGCGGGAGGGTGTTCGGCAATCAGCCCCAGCATTTT
TRBJ2-2	few	NA	TRBV20-1	CSAKVLETGELFF	TGCAGTGCCAAAGTACTAGAAACCGGGGAGCTGTTTTTT
TRBJ1-1	few	NA	TRBV19	CASSISLGNTEAFF	TGTGCCAGTAGTATCAGTCTTGGGAACACTGAAGCTTTCTTT
TRBJ2-1	many	NA	TRBV7-2	CASSLEGTYNEQFF	TGTGCCAGCAGCTTAGAGGGTACATACAATGAGCAGTTCTTC
TRBJ2-7	NA	NA	TRBV20-1	CSAQAQNGYEQYF	TGCAGTGCTCAGGCACAGAACGGCTACGAGCAGTACTTC
TRBJ1-4	many	NA	TRBV7-8	CASSLGRGNEKLFF	TGTGCCAGCAGCTTAGGTCGGGGCAATGAAAAACTGTTTTTT
TRBJ1-6	few	NA	TRBV12-3/TRBV12-4	CASSARAGRIFLNSPLHF	TGTGCCAGCAGCGCACGGGCAGGGCGAATTTTCCTTAATTCACCCCTCCACTTT
TRBJ2-2	few	NA	TRBV4-3	CASSQDSDGYTGELFF	TGCGCCAGCAGCCAAGATAGCGACGGATACACCGGGGAGCTGTTTTTT
TRBJ1-1	few	TRBD1	TRBV28	CASSGTGDTEAFF	TGTGCCAGCAGTGGGACAGGGGACACTGAAGCTTTCTTT
TRBJ2-5	few	TRBD2	TRBV7-9	CASSSLAGAQETQYF	TGTGCCAGCAGCTCCCTAGCGGGGGCCCAAGAGACCCAGTACTTC
TRBJ2-2	NA	NA	TRBV5-5	CANSFRGERTGELFF	TGTGCCAACAGCTTCCGAGGGGAGCGGACCGGGGAGCTGTTTTTT
TRBJ2-1	NA	TRBD2	TRBV5-4	CASSLETSGGGLSYNEQFF	TGTGCCAGCAGCTTGGAGACTAGCGGGGGGGGACTTTCCTACAATGAGCAGTTCTTC
TRBJ1-6	few	TRBD1	TRBV10-3	CAMRTGGNSPLHF	TGTGCCATGAGGACAGGGGGGAATTCACCCCTCCACTTT
TRBJ2-3	many	TRBD2	TRBV2	CASRVGASGGAWTDTQYF	TGTGCCAGCAGAGTGGGGGCTAGCGGGGGGGCGTGGACAGATACGCAGTATTTT
TRBJ2-7	many	TRBD2	TRBV7-9	CASSPGGGSPYEQYF	TGTGCCAGCAGTCCAGGCGGGGGTTCCCCCTACGAGCAGTACTTC
TRBJ2-1	NA	TRBD1	TRBV6-2/TRBV6-3	CAGNQGQRYNNEQFF	TGTGCCGGCAACCAGGGACAGAGATACAACAATGAGCAGTTCTTC
TRBJ2-1	NA	NA	TRBV19	CASSAPFHYNEQFF	TGTGCCAGTAGTGCCCCCTTTCACTACAATGAGCAGTTCTTC
TRBJ1-1	NA	TRBD1	TRBV12-3/TRBV12-4	CASSLNRGVAEAFF	TGTGCCAGCAGTTTAAACAGGGGAGTCGCTGAAGCTTTCTTT
TRBJ1-2	many	TRBD1	TRBV7-8	CASSLSSGQGQNYGYTF	TGTGCCAGCAGCCTAAGTTCCGGACAGGGGCAGAACTATGGCTACACCTTC
TRBJ1-2	many	TRBD1	TRBV7-9	CASSKAGTDHGYTF	TGTGCCAGCAGCAAAGCCGGGACAGACCATGGCTACACCTTC
TRBJ2-2	NA	NA	TRBV2	CASSISGAVPTGELFF	TGTGCCAGCAGTATAAGTGGAGCGGTCCCGACCGGGGAGCTGTTTTTT
TRBJ1-2	NA	NA	TRBV4-2	CASSQGELYSYTF	TGTGCCAGCAGCCAAGGGGAACTCTATAGCTACACCTTC
TRBJ2-1	few	NA	TRBV7-6	CASSLRSGQGNEQFF	TGTGCCAGCAGCTTAAGGTCTGGGCAAGGCAATGAGCAGTTCTTC
TRBJ1-2	NA	TRBD1	TRBV12-3/TRBV12-4	CASSPPTGVTYGYTF	TGTGCCAGCAGTCCCCCGACAGGGGTAACCTATGGCTACACCTTC
TRBJ1-2	NA	TRBD1	TRBV19	CASSIGTGEATF	TGTGCCAGTAGTATTGGGACAGGGGAGGCCACCTTC
TRBJ2-3	NA	TRBD2	TRBV27	CASSLLAGGLGTDTQYF	TGTGCCAGCAGTTTACTGGCGGGGGGGCTTGGCACAGATACGCAGTATTTT
TRBJ1-2	NA	TRBD1	TRBV12-3/TRBV12-4	CASTQTRDRVNGYTF	TGTGCCAGCACTCAAACCCGGGACAGGGTCAACGGCTACACCTTC
TRBJ2-5	many	TRBD2	TRBV6-1	CASNGLAGEETQYF	TGTGCCAGCAACGGACTAGCGGGGGAAGAGACCCAGTACTTC
TRBJ1-1	NA	NA	TRBV11-2	CASSLDSLEAFF	TGTGCCAGCAGCTTAGACAGCCTGGAAGCTTTCTTT
TRBJ2-2	many	NA	TRBV7-8	CASSPPRAGTGELFF	TGTGCCAGCAGCCCTCCCCGTGCAGGGACCGGGGAGCTGTTTTTT
TRBJ2-2	many	TRBD2	TRBV7-6	CASTYGGREAGELFF	TGTGCCAGTACATACGGGGGGAGAGAAGCCGGGGAGCTGTTTTTT
TRBJ1-1	many	NA	TRBV7-8	CASSPLTATSEAFF	TGTGCCAGCAGCCCCCTTACCGCGACCAGTGAAGCTTTCTTT
TRBJ1-4	few	NA	TRBV12-5	CASGLEEDPNEKLFF	TGTGCTAGTGGTTTGGAAGAAGACCCTAATGAAAAACTGTTTTTT
TRBJ2-5	many	NA	TRBV7-2	CASSPLGYGFQETQYF	TGTGCCAGCAGCCCGTTGGGTTACGGGTTTCAAGAGACCCAGTACTTC
TRBJ2-2	NA	TRBD2	TRBV19	CASSATSPGELFF	TGTGCCAGTAGTGCGACTAGCCCCGGGGAGCTGTTTTTT
TRBJ2-7	few	TRBD1	TRBV12-3/TRBV12-4	CASRGAGGAGSYEQYF	TGTGCCAGCAGGGGAGCAGGGGGCGCGGGCTCCTACGAGCAGTACTTC
TRBJ1-4	few	NA	TRBV7-6	CASSLLDPNEKLFF	TGTGCCAGCAGCCTTCTCGACCCCAATGAAAAACTGTTTTTT
TRBJ1-1	NA	NA	TRBV7-6	CASSLEVGGELTEAFF	TGTGCCAGCAGCTTAGAGGTGGGGGGGGAGTTAACTGAAGCTTTCTTT
TRBJ1-2	many	TRBD1	TRBV7-2	CASSPAGTGWGYGYTF	TGTGCCAGCAGCCCAGCCGGGACAGGGTGGGGCTATGGCTACACCTTC
TRBJ1-1	many	TRBD1	TRBV6-2/TRBV6-3	CASTSARGARAEAFF	TGTGCCAGCACCTCCGCCAGGGGGGCGAGGGCTGAAGCTTTCTTT